Shown below are 13 T cell receptor beta chains from a single sample sequenced in a study of blood T cell repertoires in COVID-19. TCRdb's copy holds only in-frame clones and misses some; the assay was immunoSEQ multiplex PCR. The sample includes approximately 97,000 clones, roughly 87% of them seen just once. The sequenced sample was peripheral blood. Every receptor here comes from a woman between 50 and 59 years old with COVID-19, enrolled during active disease.

This chain links TRBV7-2 with TRBJ2-2; TRBD2 matches at 8 bases. The CDR3 covers 16 residues. Germline CDR1 reads SGHTA; CDR2 reads FQGNSA. With 5 bases clipped from V and 5 bases from J, the junction kept 10 bases outside the gene matches. The DNA of the CDR3 is TGTGCCAGCAGCCCGCGGACGGGAGGGGTAACCGGGGAGCTGTTTTTT. Amino acids: CASSPRTGGVTGELFF.

The V call is TRBV7-8, the J call TRBJ2-1; 9 nucleotides match TRBD2. Germline V lookup: CDR1 SGHVS, CDR2 FQNEAQ. V was pared by 0 bases and J by 0 bases, with 6 bases of the junction left unmatched. This CDR3 contains 18 residues. The CDR3 reads CASSLATSGLRSYNEQFF. DNA of the CDR3: TGTGCCAGCAGCTTAGCAACTAGCGGGCTACGCTCCTACAATGAGCAGTTCTTC.

Here the CDR3 reads CASSLILFF. The CDR3 region has the DNA TGTGCCAGCAGCTTAATCCTGTTCTTC. The V and J genes are TRBV7-3 and TRBJ2-1; no reliable D call. The CDR3 length is 9 residues. Germline V CDR1 and CDR2: SGHTA, FQGTGA. Trimming cost V 1 base and J 15 bases, with 4 bases left between them.

A few counts support this clone. In DNA form, the CDR3 reads TGTGCCAGTAGTATCATCCCGGACAGCAGGAACACTGAAGCTTTCTTT. Translation gives CASSIIPDSRNTEAFF. This chain links TRBV19 with TRBJ1-1; maybe TRBD1 (6 bases). CDR3 length: 16 amino acids. V was pared by 3 bases and J by 1 base, with 15 bases between. Germline CDR1 LNHDA, CDR2 SQIVND (reference sequence).

This chain connects TRBV28 to TRBJ2-5, with D uncertain. The CDR3 runs to 13 residues. CDR1 MDHEN and CDR2 SYDVKM come from the germline V gene. V lost 5 bases and J 4 bases, leaving 11 bases between the germline ends. CDR3 sequence reads: CASSTPARETQYF. Written as DNA, the CDR3 is TGTGCCAGCAGTACCCCCGCCAGAGAGACCCAGTACTTC.

The gene calls are TRBV18 and TRBJ1-1; D remains unclear. The CDR3 spans 12 residues. The V gene's germline CDR1 is KGHSH and CDR2 LQKENI. V lost 0 bases and J lost 7, with 6 bases in between. The CDR3 is CASSPPASEAFF. The CDR3 DNA sequence: TGTGCCAGCTCACCACCGGCCAGTGAAGCTTTCTTT.

This clone was seen a handful of times. V and J are TRBV6-5 and TRBJ2-7, with D possibly matching TRBD1 (5 bases). Germline V CDR1 and CDR2: MNHEY, SVGAGI. This CDR3 has 13 amino acids. V was cut by 6 bases and J by 1 base, with 10 bases left in between. DNA for the CDR3: TGTGCCAGCAGCGAGACAGATTCCTACGAGCAGTACTTC. It yields the protein CASSETDSYEQYF.

This chain links TRBV11-3 with TRBJ2-1; 13 bases align to TRBD2. Per germline, CDR1 SGHNT and CDR2 YENEEA. CDR3 length equals 17 residues. V trimming: 6 bases; J trimming: 5 bases; junction bases outside the gene matches: 10. CDR3: CASRPGTSGAQNNEQFF. CDR3 nucleotide sequence: TGTGCCAGCAGACCCGGGACTAGCGGGGCCCAAAACAATGAGCAGTTCTTC.

The chain couples TRBV13 to TRBJ2-5, with TRBD2 as a possible D gene (6 bases). The germline CDR1 and CDR2 sequences are PRHDT and FYEKMQ (reference sequence). V gave up 5 bases and J gave up 7 bases, with 23 bases separating them. The CDR3 covers 16 residues. The CDR3: CASSPPPYGTAVTQYF. CDR3 nucleotide sequence: TGTGCCAGCAGCCCCCCCCCTTACGGGACTGCCGTGACCCAGTACTTC.

J is TRBJ2-3 and V is TRBV23-1; 8 bases are shared with TRBD1. TRBV23-1 is filed as an ORF, its function uncertain. V lost 3 bases, J lost 0 bases, and 2 bases stayed unmatched. The CDR3 is 15 amino acids. The DNA of the CDR3 is TGCGCCAGCAGTCACCGACAGGGGAGCACAGATACGCAGTATTTT. It specifies CASSHRQGSTDTQYF.

The chain links TRBV30 to TRBJ2-7; the D gene is possibly TRBD1 (8 bases). The ends were cut back, 2 bases at V and 7 bases at J, with 18 bases in the middle. The CDR3 extends over 14 amino acids. Germline CDR1 reads GTSNPN; CDR2 reads SVGIG (reference sequence). This chain's CDR3 is CAWSTGQGGQEQYF. The CDR3 nucleotides read TGTGCCTGGAGTACAGGACAGGGAGGGCAGGAGCAGTACTTC.

CDR3 in amino acids: CASSERGSGGSFPYEQYF. In DNA form, the CDR3 reads TGTGCCAGCAGCGAGAGGGGTAGCGGGGGTAGTTTCCCCTACGAGCAGTACTTC. The chain joins TRBV7-2 to TRBJ2-7; 9 nucleotides line up with TRBD2. Looked up from germline, CDR1 is SGHTA and CDR2 is FQGNSA. V lost 5 bases, J lost 2 bases, and 16 bases stayed unmatched. The length of the CDR3 is 18 residues.

The rearrangement uses TRBV21-1 and TRBJ1-2. TRBV21-1 is designated a pseudogene. The CDR3 loop spans 14 amino acids. CDR3 bases: TGTGCCAGCAGCCCCCGGACTGATAACTATGGCTACACCTTC. This encodes CASSPRTDNYGYTF.